This T cell receptor beta chain was recorded in a study of vaccination and CD4 T cells after COVID-19. Whole-study context: Culture controls were given either a CEFX pool, an HIV-1 Nef pool, or no peptide. The study's findings and limits: In convalescent patients, a median around 87% of reactive clones appeared only post-vaccination.

The Oncomine TCR Beta short-read assay was applied to DNA of cultured CD4+ T cells. TCRdb re-called the PCR reads through MiXCR, storing one row per CDR3 protein. The table shows about 15,000 distinct CDR3 sequences, with roughly a third occurring only once. Treatment of the sample: roughly 11-day PBMC culture with coronavirus spike peptide pools or control peptides (ViraFEST assay). This clonotype was seen a few times. What it binds is not known. Germline assignment: CDR1 SNHLY and CDR2 FYNNEI. Trimming removed 1 base at V and 3 bases at J, with 7 bases between. The CDR3 totals 14 residues. The sample taken for sequencing was cultured CD4+ T cells from blood. The chain carries TRBV2 and TRBJ1-5; D is ambiguous. This receptor was taken from a human donor with COVID-19. CDR3 coding DNA: TGTGCCAGCAGTGAAGACAACCCCAATCAGCCCCAGCATTTT. As protein: CASSEDNPNQPQHF.